This TCR beta chain appears in the sequencing data of a study of T cells expressing NK-cell markers. Study-level information: The authors derived TCR beta repertoires from sorted CD3+CD56+NKG2C+, CD3+CD56+NKG2C- and CD3+CD56-NKG2C+ T cells. The study sequenced eight donors, seven HCMV-seropositive and one seronegative. Findings of the study overall: The CD3+CD56-NKG2C+ fraction was also led by these clonotypes in a few donors.

Germline V gene sequence: CDR1 KGHDR, CDR2 SFDVKD. This CDR3 region has 14 residues. A note on this clonotype: Its target is not known.

With UMIs, 5'RACE template switching was used to make TCR beta cDNA. Using the 5' RACE reads, TCRdb records one entry per CDR3 protein without DNA. In all, the sample yields some 150,000 distinct CDR3 sequences. The chain links TRBV24-1 to TRBJ2-2; TCRdb picks TRBD1, but there is no DNA to check that call. The sequence came from a woman between 45 and 65 years old in good health. Specimen: blood T cells: a sorted CD56 or NKG2C T cell subset, CD4+ or CD8+ T cells, or bulk PBMC T cells (not recorded which). The CDR3 sequence: CATSDLSGYGELFF.